Below are 21 T cell receptor beta chains sequenced from a single sample in a study of blood T cell repertoires in COVID-19. Some clones are missing from TCRdb's copy, which holds only in-frame ones; the method was immunoSEQ multiplex PCR. The table lists about 120,000 clones, 75% to 85% of them singletons, with more than 15% in the top ten. Sequencing was performed on peripheral blood. These TCRs come from a woman aged 55 to 70 with acute or convalescent COVID-19.

The V and J genes are TRBV3-1 (or the pseudogene TRBV3-2) and TRBJ1-2, with D unclear. The V gene's germline CDR1 is LGHDT and CDR2 YNNKEL (reference sequence). This CDR3 comprises 16 residues. Between the trimmed V and J ends, which lost 0 bases and 6 bases, there was a span of 17 bases. CDR3 sequence (DNA): TGTGCCAGCAGCCAAGACACTTCGGAGAATCTGGATGGCTACACCTTC. It yields the protein CASSQDTSENLDGYTF.

CDR3 amino acids: CAWTGQGFEGKFF. The DNA of the CDR3 is TGTGCCTGGACGGGACAGGGTTTTGAAGGAAAGTTCTTC. This chain links TRBV30 with TRBJ2-1; 9 nucleotides line up with TRBD1. This CDR3 is 13 amino acids long. CDR1 and CDR2 from the germline V gene are GTSNPN and SVGIG (reference sequence). V lost 4 bases and J lost 14; bases outside the gene matches: 12.

This chain connects TRBV7-2 to TRBJ1-2; TRBD1 aligns across 7 bases. Germline CDR1 SGHTA, CDR2 FQGNSA. The CDR3 spans 15 residues. The V gene end was trimmed by 3 bases and the J gene end by 4 bases; junction bases not matched to a gene: 8. The CDR3 sequence is CASSLTTGFGYGYTF. CDR3 nucleotides: TGTGCCAGCAGCTTGACGACAGGGTTCGGCTATGGCTACACCTTC.

CDR3 residues: CASSPGQGILGNTIYF. The CDR3 coding sequence is TGTGCCAGCAGTCCGGGACAGGGGATATTAGGAAACACCATATATTTT. V gene TRBV6-2 or TRBV6-3 combines with J gene TRBJ1-3; 10 nucleotides line up with TRBD1. Germline-derived CDR1 and CDR2 are MNHEY and SVGEGT. The CDR3 runs to 16 residues. V shed 5 bases and J 4 bases; nucleotides not matched to a gene: 8.

This clone was recorded once. The chain combines TRBV25-1 with TRBJ2-7; unclear D gene. Germline V gene sequence: CDR1 MGHDK, CDR2 SYGVNS. The CDR3 spans 11 residues. The V end lost 6 bases, the J end lost 7 bases, and 10 bases lay between the germline ends. The CDR3 coding sequence is TGTGCCAGCAGCGACTTAGGAGAGCAGTACTTC. Protein product: CASSDLGEQYF.

This clone was seen only once. This chain uses TRBV11-2 with TRBJ2-5; tentatively, D is TRBD1 (6 bases). This CDR3 is 14 amino acids long. The germline V and J ends were trimmed by 5 bases and 5 bases, with 15 bases remaining between them. Germline CDR1 SGHAT, CDR2 FQNNGV. The CDR3 reads CASSPGQGRETQYF. CDR3 in DNA: TGTGCCAGCAGCCCGGGACAAGGCAGGGAGACCCAGTACTTC.

This rearrangement joins TRBV2 to TRBJ2-2, with 9 bases identical to TRBD1. CDR3 length equals 16 residues. Per the germline V gene, CDR1 is SNHLY and CDR2 is FYNNEI. After removal of 4 bases from V and 2 bases from J, the junction contained 5 bases not matched to a gene. DNA for the CDR3: TGTGCCAGCAGTGGGGACAGGGAGGTAAACACCGGGGAGCTGTTTTTT. Protein product: CASSGDREVNTGELFF.

The V call is TRBV18, the J call TRBJ1-1; D is ambiguous. Trimming stripped 10 bases from V and 3 bases from J, with 15 bases between. The CDR3 length is 13 residues. Germline CDR1 and CDR2: KGHSH and LQKENI. Written as DNA, the CDR3 is TGTGCCACCAGTGGAGGGATGGACACTGAAGCTTTCTTT. It translates to CATSGGMDTEAFF.

This chain joins TRBV28 and TRBJ1-1; D perhaps matches TRBD1 (6 bases). The V and J ends lost 1 base and 2 bases respectively, with 8 bases between them. The CDR3 is 14 amino acids. Germline V gives CDR1 MDHEN, CDR2 SYDVKM. As DNA, the CDR3 is TGTGCCAGCAGTTTATTGGGGGCCAACACTGAAGCTTTCTTT. Translating gives CASSLLGANTEAFF.

This chain's CDR3 is CASSQQTSASTDTQYF. CDR3 nucleotides: TGCGCCAGCAGCCAACAGACTAGCGCCTCCACAGATACGCAGTATTTT. The chain employs TRBV4-3 and TRBJ2-3, with 8 nucleotides matching TRBD2. V trimming: 2 bases; J trimming: 2 bases; junction bases outside the gene matches: 6. The CDR3 length is 16 residues. Per germline, CDR1 LGHNA and CDR2 YSLEER.

The chain carries TRBV7-9 and TRBJ2-1; D remains ambiguous. In germline, CDR1 is SEHNR, CDR2 FQNEAQ (reference sequence). With 7 bases removed from V and 8 bases from J, the gap between germline ends came to 15 bases. CDR3 length: 13 amino acids. CDR3 bases: TGTGCCAGCAACGCGGCCGTCGATTATGAGCAGTTCTTC. As protein: CASNAAVDYEQFF.

This clone was seen only once. The gene calls are TRBV19 and TRBJ1-1; D is perhaps TRBD1 (6 bases). CDR3 length equals 17 residues. Germline V gene lookup returns CDR1 LNHDA and CDR2 SQIVND (reference sequence). V was cut by 2 bases and J by 0 bases, with 16 bases left in between. CDR3 sequence reads: CASSIRGGRTMNTEAFF. CDR3 sequence (DNA): TGTGCCAGTAGTATAAGGGGGGGCAGAACCATGAACACTGAAGCTTTCTTT.

This chain links TRBV6-5 with TRBJ1-5, with D unclear. This CDR3 contains 13 residues. The germline V gene encodes CDR1 MNHEY and CDR2 SVGAGI. V lost 7 bases, J lost 6 bases, and 13 bases lay in between. CDR3 region: CASNPGWSQPQHF. In DNA, the CDR3 is TGTGCCAGCAATCCTGGCTGGAGTCAGCCCCAGCATTTT.

The chain has TRBV28 and TRBJ2-7; 7 nucleotides agree with TRBD2. J lost 6 bases, V lost 2 bases, and 4 bases had no gene match. The germline CDR1 and CDR2 sequences are MDHEN and SYDVKM. The CDR3 length is 13 residues. Here the CDR3 reads CASSLIREGEQYF. For the CDR3, the DNA is TGTGCCAGCAGTTTAATCAGGGAGGGCGAGCAGTACTTC.

The rearrangement links TRBV6-6 to TRBJ1-4; TRBD1 agrees at 10 bases. Per germline, CDR1 MNHNY and CDR2 SVGAGI (reference sequence). The CDR3 sequence is 20 residues long. V gave up 5 bases and J gave up 12 bases; unmatched junction bases: 27. The CDR3 sequence is CASSHPTHRDRGSPGGELFF. DNA of the CDR3: TGTGCCAGCAGTCACCCGACCCACCGGGACAGGGGCTCCCCAGGAGGAGAACTGTTTTTT.

The chain combines TRBV11-1 with TRBJ2-7; 9 nucleotides match TRBD1. The CDR3 sequence is 14 residues long. Germline assignment: CDR1 SGHAT and CDR2 FQDESV (reference sequence). After removal of 6 bases from V and 7 bases from J, the junction contained 10 bases not matched to a gene. Here the CDR3 reads CASSLLQGAGEQYF. Written as DNA, the CDR3 is TGTGCCAGCAGTCTCTTACAGGGGGCCGGGGAGCAGTACTTC.

This rearrangement joins TRBV20-1 to TRBJ2-1; TRBD2 matches 15 bases. Germline CDR1 reads DFQATT; CDR2 reads SNEGSKA (reference sequence). The CDR3 runs 16 residues. The trim removed 3 bases at V and 6 bases at J, leaving 6 bases unmatched. The CDR3, as DNA: TGCAGTGCTAGTCCCAAGGGACTAGCGGGGGGCAATGAGCAGTTCTTC. Its protein product is CSASPKGLAGGNEQFF.

V and J are TRBV19 and TRBJ1-2; D remains ambiguous. Germline V gene lookup returns CDR1 LNHDA and CDR2 SQIVND (reference sequence). V lost 3 bases to trimming and J lost 2 bases, with 13 bases between them. This CDR3 has 15 amino acids. The CDR3 DNA sequence: TGTGCCAGTAGTATCTTTTTTACGGGGAACTATGGCTACACCTTC. Amino acid sequence: CASSIFFTGNYGYTF.

The V gene is TRBV13, the J gene TRBJ1-2, with 7 bases matching TRBD1. The CDR3 loop spans 16 amino acids. From germline, CDR1 is PRHDT and CDR2 FYEKMQ (reference sequence). The junction had 9 bases not matched to a gene; V was cut back by 3 bases and J by 2 bases. CDR3 bases: TGTGCCAGCAGCTTCGGCCCGACAGGGCTAAACTATGGCTACACCTTC. This gives the protein CASSFGPTGLNYGYTF.

The gene calls are TRBV10-1 and TRBJ1-4; unclear D gene. The CDR3 runs to 10 residues. The germline gives CDR1 WNHNN, CDR2 SYGVQD (reference sequence). The V gene lost 2 bases and the J gene lost 13 bases, with 5 bases spanning the gap. CDR3 sequence (DNA): TGCGCCAGCAGTGAGCGAGGACTGTTTTTT. As protein: CASSERGLFF.

The V and J genes are TRBV6-5 and TRBJ1-2, with a possible D match to TRBD1 (6 bases). The length of the CDR3 is 14 residues. Trimming removed 6 bases from V and 4 bases from J, with 15 bases in between. Per germline, CDR1 MNHEY and CDR2 SVGAGI. CDR3: CASSNGQTFYGYTF. CDR3 nucleotides: TGTGCCAGCAGCAACGGACAGACCTTCTATGGCTACACCTTC.